This is a list of T cell receptor beta chains from one sample in a study of shared clonotypes between healthy human individuals. Clones were read by immunoSEQ multiplex PCR, and TCRdb kept only the in-frame ones, dropping some. Here the sample spans about 2.4 million clones, roughly nine tenths being singletons. What was sequenced was naive CD4+ T cells sorted from blood. The receptors stem from a man in his late teens or twenties in good health. Both conserved end residues are part of each CDR3. The order of the fields is D gene, clone size, V gene, J gene, CDR3 protein, CDR3 DNA. A D gene is named only where the DNA matches it firmly. Expanded clones get a size class; other rows say once, few or many, or leave the size out.

D gene: TRBD1
clone size: NA
V gene: TRBV28
J gene: TRBJ2-7
CDR3 protein: CASSFLLGTVSSYEQYF
CDR3 DNA: TGTGCCAGCAGTTTTCTTCTCGGGACAGTGAGCTCCTACGAGCAGTACTTC

D gene: NA
clone size: NA
V gene: TRBV7-8
J gene: TRBJ2-7
CDR3 protein: CASILNLGPYEQYF
CDR3 DNA: TGTGCCAGCATCCTTAACCTGGGGCCCTACGAGCAGTACTTC

D gene: TRBD2
clone size: once
V gene: TRBV6-1
J gene: TRBJ2-5
CDR3 protein: CASSASLAGAQETQYF
CDR3 DNA: TGTGCCAGCAGTGCCTCGTTAGCGGGGGCGCAAGAGACCCAGTACTTC

D gene: TRBD2
clone size: NA
V gene: TRBV9
J gene: TRBJ2-2
CDR3 protein: CASSVDPSGRAGELFF
CDR3 DNA: TGTGCCAGCAGCGTAGATCCTAGCGGGAGGGCCGGGGAGCTGTTTTTT

D gene: TRBD1
clone size: NA
V gene: TRBV6-6
J gene: TRBJ1-4
CDR3 protein: CASSTETGANEKLFF
CDR3 DNA: TGTGCCAGCAGTACCGAGACAGGGGCTAATGAAAAACTGTTTTTT

D gene: NA
clone size: NA
V gene: TRBV11-2
J gene: TRBJ2-2
CDR3 protein: CASSLFVRRTGELFF
CDR3 DNA: TGTGCCAGCAGCTTATTCGTCCGGAGAACCGGGGAGCTGTTTTTT

D gene: TRBD2
clone size: once
V gene: TRBV27
J gene: TRBJ2-1
CDR3 protein: CASSAGLAGGNEQFF
CDR3 DNA: TGTGCCAGCAGTGCGGGACTAGCGGGAGGCAATGAGCAGTTCTTC

D gene: NA
clone size: NA
V gene: TRBV6-1
J gene: TRBJ1-1
CDR3 protein: CASSGKVNTEAFF
CDR3 DNA: TGTGCCAGCAGTGGAAAGGTGAACACTGAAGCTTTCTTT

D gene: NA
clone size: NA
V gene: TRBV5-1
J gene: TRBJ1-2
CDR3 protein: CASSHNGGEGGYGYTF
CDR3 DNA: TGCGCCAGCAGCCATAACGGAGGGGAAGGGGGCTATGGCTACACCTTC

D gene: TRBD1
clone size: NA
V gene: TRBV6-5
J gene: TRBJ2-7
CDR3 protein: CASSYRTGSSYEQYF
CDR3 DNA: TGTGCCAGCAGTTACCGGACAGGGAGCTCCTACGAGCAGTACTTC

D gene: NA
clone size: NA
V gene: TRBV27
J gene: TRBJ2-6
CDR3 protein: CASSRGAGANVLTF
CDR3 DNA: TGTGCCAGCAGTCGGGGCGCTGGGGCCAACGTCCTGACTTTC

D gene: TRBD1
clone size: NA
V gene: TRBV28
J gene: TRBJ2-7
CDR3 protein: CASSSPGQGVYEQYF
CDR3 DNA: TGTGCCAGCAGTTCTCCGGGACAGGGTGTTTACGAGCAGTACTTC

D gene: TRBD1
clone size: NA
V gene: TRBV7-2
J gene: TRBJ2-5
CDR3 protein: CASSLGGTGGAKTQYF
CDR3 DNA: TGTGCCAGCAGCTTAGGGGGGACAGGGGGCGCGAAGACCCAGTACTTC

D gene: NA
clone size: NA
V gene: TRBV2
J gene: TRBJ1-2
CDR3 protein: CARNSGLGGYTF
CDR3 DNA: TGTGCCCGCAATTCGGGCCTCGGCGGCTACACCTTC

D gene: TRBD2
clone size: NA
V gene: TRBV4-1
J gene: TRBJ2-7
CDR3 protein: CASSATSGDSYEQYF
CDR3 DNA: TGCGCCAGCAGCGCGACTAGCGGAGACTCCTACGAGCAGTACTTC

D gene: TRBD1
clone size: NA
V gene: TRBV7-8
J gene: TRBJ1-1
CDR3 protein: CASSLGGRGQNTEAFF
CDR3 DNA: TGTGCCAGCAGCCTCGGGGGCAGGGGGCAGAACACTGAAGCTTTCTTT

D gene: TRBD2
clone size: NA
V gene: TRBV6-5
J gene: TRBJ2-7
CDR3 protein: CASRTAGLFSYEQYF
CDR3 DNA: TGTGCCAGCAGAACTGCGGGACTATTCTCCTACGAGCAGTACTTC

D gene: NA
clone size: NA
V gene: TRBV2
J gene: TRBJ2-1
CDR3 protein: CASSGLGYAYNEQFF
CDR3 DNA: TGTGCCAGCAGTGGCCTAGGCTATGCCTACAATGAGCAGTTCTTC

D gene: TRBD1
clone size: NA
V gene: TRBV5-4
J gene: TRBJ1-3
CDR3 protein: CASSISVTGGSDTIYF
CDR3 DNA: TGTGCCAGCAGCATAAGCGTTACAGGGGGCTCGGACACCATATATTTT

D gene: TRBD1
clone size: NA
V gene: TRBV5-1
J gene: TRBJ2-7
CDR3 protein: CASSKGQYYEQYF
CDR3 DNA: TGCGCCAGCAGCAAGGGACAGTACTACGAGCAGTACTTC

D gene: NA
clone size: NA
V gene: TRBV7-6
J gene: TRBJ2-7
CDR3 protein: CASSLGTYEQYF
CDR3 DNA: TGTGCCAGCAGCTTAGGCACTTACGAGCAGTACTTC

D gene: NA
clone size: NA
V gene: TRBV28
J gene: TRBJ1-5
CDR3 protein: CASSSRWETQHF
CDR3 DNA: TGTGCCAGCAGCTCAAGGTGGGAGACCCAGCATTTT

D gene: NA
clone size: NA
V gene: TRBV10-3
J gene: TRBJ2-7
CDR3 protein: CAITEGGLGYEQYF
CDR3 DNA: TGTGCCATCACCGAGGGGGGGCTCGGCTACGAGCAGTACTTC

D gene: TRBD2
clone size: NA
V gene: TRBV4-1
J gene: TRBJ2-5
CDR3 protein: CASSQGGGRAGGEETQYF
CDR3 DNA: TGCGCCAGCAGCCAAGGGGGGGGCCGAGCGGGAGGTGAAGAGACCCAGTACTTC

D gene: TRBD2
clone size: NA
V gene: TRBV10-1
J gene: TRBJ2-1
CDR3 protein: CASSGGSSYNEQFF
CDR3 DNA: TGCGCCAGCAGTGGCGGGAGCTCCTACAATGAGCAGTTCTTC

D gene: NA
clone size: NA
V gene: TRBV29-1
J gene: TRBJ1-5
CDR3 protein: CSAPRTSNQPQHF
CDR3 DNA: TGCAGCGCCCCTCGGACCTCCAATCAGCCCCAGCATTTT

D gene: TRBD2
clone size: NA
V gene: TRBV4-2
J gene: TRBJ2-2
CDR3 protein: CASSQGTSGNTGELFF
CDR3 DNA: TGTGCCAGCAGCCAAGGGACTAGCGGTAACACCGGGGAGCTGTTTTTT

D gene: TRBD2
clone size: NA
V gene: TRBV9
J gene: TRBJ2-3
CDR3 protein: CASSVSTSGRTDTQYF
CDR3 DNA: TGTGCCAGCAGCGTGAGCACTAGCGGGAGGACAGATACGCAGTATTTT

D gene: NA
clone size: once
V gene: TRBV6-1
J gene: TRBJ1-5
CDR3 protein: CASSLQGKVPQHF
CDR3 DNA: TGTGCCAGCAGTTTGCAGGGCAAGGTGCCCCAGCATTTT

D gene: NA
clone size: NA
V gene: TRBV6-1
J gene: TRBJ2-7
CDR3 protein: CASSERVRLSYEQYF
CDR3 DNA: TGTGCCAGCAGTGAAAGGGTGAGGCTCTCCTACGAGCAGTACTTC

D gene: TRBD1
clone size: NA
V gene: TRBV18
J gene: TRBJ1-2
CDR3 protein: CASSPPEGGPGYGYTF
CDR3 DNA: TGTGCCAGCTCACCCCCTGAAGGGGGCCCGGGCTATGGCTACACCTTC

D gene: TRBD1
clone size: NA
V gene: TRBV19
J gene: TRBJ1-1
CDR3 protein: CASSATGFTEAFF
CDR3 DNA: TGTGCCAGTAGTGCGACAGGGTTCACTGAAGCTTTCTTT

D gene: NA
clone size: NA
V gene: TRBV18
J gene: TRBJ1-4
CDR3 protein: CASSLQHTGTLGEKLFF
CDR3 DNA: TGTGCCAGCTCACTACAACATACCGGGACATTAGGCGAAAAACTGTTTTTT

D gene: NA
clone size: NA
V gene: TRBV2
J gene: TRBJ1-2
CDR3 protein: CASSEERERSGYTF
CDR3 DNA: TGTGCCAGCAGTGAGGAGAGGGAACGGAGTGGCTACACCTTC

D gene: NA
clone size: NA
V gene: TRBV5-1
J gene: TRBJ2-6
CDR3 protein: CASSLSPGANVLTF
CDR3 DNA: TGCGCCAGCAGCTTGTCGCCCGGGGCCAACGTCCTGACTTTC

D gene: TRBD2
clone size: NA
V gene: TRBV18
J gene: TRBJ2-1
CDR3 protein: CASSPPGTSGTSEQFF
CDR3 DNA: TGTGCCAGCTCACCCCCCGGGACTAGCGGGACGAGTGAGCAGTTCTTC

D gene: NA
clone size: NA
V gene: TRBV5-1
J gene: TRBJ2-7
CDR3 protein: CASSFLTGGLYEQYF
CDR3 DNA: TGCGCCAGCAGCTTCTTGACTGGGGGCCTGTACGAGCAGTACTTC

D gene: TRBD2
clone size: NA
V gene: TRBV10-1
J gene: TRBJ2-2
CDR3 protein: CATSGGALDTGELFF
CDR3 DNA: TGCGCCACCTCGGGAGGGGCATTGGACACCGGGGAGCTGTTTTTT

D gene: NA
clone size: NA
V gene: TRBV6-5
J gene: TRBJ2-2
CDR3 protein: CASRGPAANTGELFF
CDR3 DNA: TGTGCCAGCAGGGGGCCAGCGGCGAACACCGGGGAGCTGTTTTTT

D gene: NA
clone size: NA
V gene: TRBV7-6
J gene: TRBJ2-5
CDR3 protein: CASSWTSKETQYF
CDR3 DNA: TGTGCCAGCAGCTGGACCTCAAAAGAGACCCAGTACTTC

D gene: NA
clone size: NA
V gene: TRBV19
J gene: TRBJ1-5
CDR3 protein: CASRYDNPGGDSNQPQHF
CDR3 DNA: TGTGCCAGTAGATACGACAATCCGGGGGGGGACAGCAATCAGCCCCAGCATTTT

D gene: TRBD2
clone size: NA
V gene: TRBV2
J gene: TRBJ2-3
CDR3 protein: CASSRESGRAGDTQYF
CDR3 DNA: TGTGCCAGCAGTCGAGAAAGCGGGAGGGCCGGTGATACGCAGTATTTT

D gene: TRBD1
clone size: NA
V gene: TRBV2
J gene: TRBJ1-1
CDR3 protein: CASNYHRTGTGGTEAFF
CDR3 DNA: TGTGCCAGCAACTACCACCGGACCGGGACAGGGGGCACTGAAGCTTTCTTT

D gene: NA
clone size: NA
V gene: TRBV19
J gene: TRBJ1-5
CDR3 protein: CASGFWGATGQPQHF
CDR3 DNA: TGTGCCAGCGGCTTTTGGGGGGCAACGGGGCAGCCCCAGCATTTT

D gene: TRBD1
clone size: NA
V gene: TRBV10-3
J gene: TRBJ2-1
CDR3 protein: CAISTDRGPVEQFF
CDR3 DNA: TGTGCCATCAGTACGGACAGGGGGCCGGTTGAGCAGTTCTTC

D gene: NA
clone size: NA
V gene: TRBV19
J gene: TRBJ1-1
CDR3 protein: CASSIESGINTEAFF
CDR3 DNA: TGTGCCAGTAGTATAGAATCCGGGATTAACACTGAAGCTTTCTTT

D gene: NA
clone size: NA
V gene: TRBV2
J gene: TRBJ2-2
CDR3 protein: CASSGRGLRTGELFF
CDR3 DNA: TGTGCCAGCAGTGGGAGGGGATTGAGAACCGGGGAGCTGTTTTTT

D gene: NA
clone size: NA
V gene: TRBV11-2
J gene: TRBJ1-6
CDR3 protein: CASSLSSYNSPLHF
CDR3 DNA: TGTGCCAGCAGCTTAAGCTCCTATAATTCACCCCTCCACTTT

D gene: NA
clone size: NA
V gene: TRBV5-1
J gene: TRBJ1-3
CDR3 protein: CASSLRTGLSSGNTIYF
CDR3 DNA: TGCGCCAGCAGCCTGCGCACAGGATTGTCCTCTGGAAACACCATATATTTT